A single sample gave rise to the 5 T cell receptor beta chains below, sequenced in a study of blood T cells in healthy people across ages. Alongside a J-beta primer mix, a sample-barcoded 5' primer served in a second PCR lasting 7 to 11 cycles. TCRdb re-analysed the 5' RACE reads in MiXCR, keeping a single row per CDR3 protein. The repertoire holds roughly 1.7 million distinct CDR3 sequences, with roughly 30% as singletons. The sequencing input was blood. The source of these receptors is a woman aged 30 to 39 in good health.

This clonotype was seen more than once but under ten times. CDR3 DNA sequence: TGCGCCAGCAGCCAACAGGGGCTACAGTTCTATGGCTACACCTTC. Translation: CASSQQGLQFYGYTF. The rearrangement links TRBV4-1 to TRBJ1-2, with D possibly TRBD1 on 6 matching bases. Between the trimmed V and J ends, which lost 2 bases and 4 bases, there was a span of 14 bases. Germline values: CDR1 MGHRA, CDR2 YSYEKL. The CDR3 is 15 amino acids.

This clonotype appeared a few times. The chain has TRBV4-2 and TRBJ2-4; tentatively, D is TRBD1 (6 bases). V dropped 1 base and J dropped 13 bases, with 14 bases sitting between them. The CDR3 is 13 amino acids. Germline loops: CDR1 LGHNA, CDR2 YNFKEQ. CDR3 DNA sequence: TGTGCCAGCAGCCAAGCACAGGGCAAAGAGCAGTACTTC. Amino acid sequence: CASSQAQGKEQYF.

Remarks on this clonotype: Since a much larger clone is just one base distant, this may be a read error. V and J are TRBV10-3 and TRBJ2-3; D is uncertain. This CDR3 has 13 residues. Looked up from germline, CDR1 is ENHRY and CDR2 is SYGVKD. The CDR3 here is CAISDSGTDMQYF. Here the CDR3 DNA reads TGTGCCATCAGTGATAGTGGCACAGATATGCAGTATTTT.

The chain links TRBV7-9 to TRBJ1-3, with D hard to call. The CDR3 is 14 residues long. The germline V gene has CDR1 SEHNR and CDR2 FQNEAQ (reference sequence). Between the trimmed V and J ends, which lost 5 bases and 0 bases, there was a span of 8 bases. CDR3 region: CASSPDPSGNTIYF. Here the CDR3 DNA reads TGTGCCAGCAGCCCCGACCCCTCTGGAAACACCATATATTTT.

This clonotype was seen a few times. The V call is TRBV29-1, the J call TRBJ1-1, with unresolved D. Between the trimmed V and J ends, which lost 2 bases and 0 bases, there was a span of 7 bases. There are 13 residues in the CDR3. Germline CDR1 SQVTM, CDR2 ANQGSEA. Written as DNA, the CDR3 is TGCAGCGTTGAAAGACATTTGAACACTGAAGCTTTCTTT. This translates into CSVERHLNTEAFF.